The source of this TCR beta chain is a study of Graves' ophthalmopathy and Graves' hyperthyroidism. V was cut by 1 base and J by 2 bases, with 11 bases left in between. Germline V CDR1 and CDR2: MNHEY, SMNVEV (reference sequence). This CDR3 is 15 amino acids long. This clonotype was seen repeatedly, ten times or more. The sequenced template was RNA, covering the TCR beta CDR3 region. After a first-round RT-PCR with HTBI primers, a second-round multiplex PCR was run. TCRdb re-analysed the multiplex PCR reads in MiXCR, keeping a single row per CDR3 protein. The sample lists 400,000 to 450,000 distinct CDR3 sequences, under 25% occurring once. Hyperthyroidism was classified as stable if no ophthalmopathy occurred within 18 months of follow-up. Establishment of the diagnosis relied upon clinical symptoms, serum thyroxine, TRAb, thyroid ultrasound and orbital computed tomography. PBMCs came from 7.5 to 10 ml of fresh peripheral blood.

This clonotype originated in a woman aged 18 to 35 with stable Graves' hyperthyroidism. Specimen: peripheral blood. V usage is TRBV27 and J usage is TRBJ1-1; no definite D call. This chain's CDR3 is CASSLFGQSNTEAFF. CDR3 bases: TGTGCCAGCAGTTTATTTGGCCAGAGCAACACTGAAGCTTTCTTT.